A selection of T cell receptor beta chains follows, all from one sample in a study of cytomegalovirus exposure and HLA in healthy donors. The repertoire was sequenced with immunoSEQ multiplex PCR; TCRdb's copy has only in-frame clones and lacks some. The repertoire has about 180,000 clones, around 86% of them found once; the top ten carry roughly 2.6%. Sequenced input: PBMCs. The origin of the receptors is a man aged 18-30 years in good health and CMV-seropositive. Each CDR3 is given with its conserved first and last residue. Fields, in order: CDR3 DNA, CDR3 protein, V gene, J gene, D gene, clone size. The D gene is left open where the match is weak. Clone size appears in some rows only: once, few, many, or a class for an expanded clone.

DNA: TGTGCCGCCAGTGGGGGGGAGGACACTGAAGCTTTCTTT
CDR3: CAASGGEDTEAFF
V: TRBV5-6
J: TRBJ1-1
D: .
size: .

DNA: TGTGCCAGCAGCGGCAGCAAGTCCGGGAGTGAGCAGTACTTC
CDR3: CASSGSKSGSEQYF
V: TRBV9
J: TRBJ2-7
D: .
size: .

DNA: TGTGCCAGCAGCGGAACTAGCACAGATACGCAGTATTTT
CDR3: CASSGTSTDTQYF
V: TRBV9
J: TRBJ2-3
D: .
size: .

DNA: TGTGCCAGCAGTTACTCGAGGAATATGGTTGGAAACACCATATATTTT
CDR3: CASSYSRNMVGNTIYF
V: TRBV6-5
J: TRBJ1-3
D: .
size: .

DNA: TGTGCCAGCAGTAAGATGGGCGGGAGGAACACCGGGGAGCTGTTTTTT
CDR3: CASSKMGGRNTGELFF
V: TRBV5-8
J: TRBJ2-2
D: TRBD2
size: .

DNA: TGCGCCAGCAGCCAACCCCTGAGTGGGAGCGGGAGTTACGAGCAGTACTTC
CDR3: CASSQPLSGSGSYEQYF
V: TRBV4-1
J: TRBJ2-7
D: TRBD2
size: .

DNA: TGTGCCACCAGCAGAGAACACAGGGGCGGCCAGCCCCAGCATTTT
CDR3: CATSREHRGGQPQHF
V: TRBV15
J: TRBJ1-5
D: TRBD1
size: .

DNA: TGTGCCAGCAGTCCGACAGAGAGCTATGGCTACACCTTC
CDR3: CASSPTESYGYTF
V: TRBV28
J: TRBJ1-2
D: .
size: .

DNA: TGCAGTGCTAGCGTGGCCCGGGAGCTGTTTTTT
CDR3: CSASVARELFF
V: TRBV20-1
J: TRBJ2-2
D: .
size: few

DNA: TGTGCCAGCAGTCCCCCAGGGGGGCCCCAGGGAGCTTTCTTT
CDR3: CASSPPGGPQGAFF
V: TRBV28
J: TRBJ1-1
D: TRBD1
size: .